The 17 T cell receptor beta chains below come from one sample, sequenced in a study of cytomegalovirus exposure and HLA in healthy donors. In the PCR, 60 Vbeta and 13 Jbeta primers were used. Repertoires were generated with immunoSEQ multiplex PCR, while TCRdb's copy carries only in-frame clones and drops some. Of about 110,000 clones in the sample, 79% are singletons; the top ten hold 3.1%. The sequenced sample consisted of PBMCs. The source is a woman in her 40s in good health and CMV-seronegative.

The gene calls are TRBV7-9 and TRBJ1-2; 7 bases fit TRBD1. The CDR3 totals 16 residues. Germline V lookup: CDR1 SEHNR, CDR2 FQNEAQ (reference sequence). The V segment lost 1 base and the J segment 4 bases; nucleotides outside the gene matches: 9. The CDR3 protein is CASSLDPGGISYGYTF. The CDR3 region has the DNA TGTGCCAGCAGCTTAGATCCAGGGGGGATATCCTATGGCTACACCTTC.

The chain has TRBV30 and TRBJ1-5; TRBD1 matches at 8 bases. Trimming at V came to 2 bases and at J to 7 bases, leaving 7 bases not matched to a gene. Per the germline V gene, CDR1 is GTSNPN and CDR2 is SVGIG (reference sequence). The CDR3 runs 14 residues. The CDR3 DNA is TGTGCCTGGAGTCGCGACAGGGGTGGGCAGCCCCAGCATTTT. Encoded protein: CAWSRDRGGQPQHF. The variable domain in full, with the rest retrieved from reference TRBV30 and TRBJ1-5, is SQTIHQWPATLVQPVGSPLSLECTVEGTSNPNLYWYRQAAGRGLQLLFYSVGIGQISSEVPQNLSASRPQDRQFILSSKKLLLSDSGFYLCAWSRDRGGQPQHFGDGTRLSIL.

This clone showed up just once. V gene TRBV30 combines with J gene TRBJ2-3; 8 bases are a match to TRBD2. V was pared by 0 bases and J by 4 bases, with 12 bases of the junction left unmatched. The germline V gene encodes CDR1 GTSNPN and CDR2 SVGIG (reference sequence). The CDR3 consists of 17 residues. This chain's CDR3 is CAWSVGSGAGGPDTQYF. In DNA, the CDR3 is TGTGCCTGGAGTGTCGGCTCCGGGGCGGGGGGCCCAGATACGCAGTATTTT.

The V call is TRBV9, the J call TRBJ1-3, with 7 bases identical to TRBD1. Germline V gene data show CDR1 as SGDLS and CDR2 as YYNGEE. The CDR3 extends over 17 amino acids. V lost 4 bases to trimming and J lost 0 bases; unmatched junction nucleotides: 10. As DNA, the CDR3 is TGTGCCAGCAGCACCTGGCGGGACAGACGCTCTGGAAACACCATATATTTT. Encoded protein: CASSTWRDRRSGNTIYF. The full variable domain, its missing parts supplied by reference TRBV9 and TRBJ1-3, is DSGVTQTPKHLITATGQRVTLRCSPRSGDLSVYWYQQSLDQGLQFLIQYYNGEERAKGNILERFSAQQFPDLHSELNLSSLELGDSALYFCASSTWRDRRSGNTIYFGEGSWLTVV.

This chain joins TRBV19 and TRBJ2-1; 7 positions agree with TRBD2. Looked up from germline, CDR1 is LNHDA and CDR2 is SQIVND (reference sequence). This CDR3 comprises 14 residues. J was trimmed by 6 bases and V by 1 base; bases with no gene match: 3. CDR3 amino acids: CASSIGGGPNEQFF. The CDR3 bases are TGTGCCAGTAGTATAGGGGGGGGACCCAATGAGCAGTTCTTC.

About this clone: Other DNA sequences of this sample code for an identical CDR3. The J gene is TRBJ1-1, the V gene TRBV19, with a tentative D call TRBD1 (6 bases). This CDR3 region has 13 residues. Germline CDR1 is LNHDA and CDR2 is SQIVND (reference sequence). Trimming took 3 bases from V and 5 from J, leaving 10 bases between them. CDR3 DNA: TGTGCCAGTAGTATCGGCAGGGGTACTGAAGCTTTCTTT. Translated, it gives CASSIGRGTEAFF.

Only one count was recorded for this clone. The chain has TRBV2 and TRBJ2-2, with unresolved D. The V gene lost 7 bases and the J gene lost 0 bases, with 9 bases spanning the gap. The germline V gene has CDR1 SNHLY and CDR2 FYNNEI. The CDR3 extends over 14 amino acids. CDR3 sequence (DNA): TGTGCCAGCAAAGGCGGAGCGAACACCGGGGAGCTGTTTTTT. Amino acid sequence: CASKGGANTGELFF.

V usage is TRBV5-1 and J usage is TRBJ1-1, with D maybe TRBD1 (5 bases). Trimming stripped 4 bases from V and 4 bases from J, with 14 bases between. The germline CDR1 and CDR2 sequences are SGHRS and YFSETQ. There are 14 residues in the CDR3. The CDR3 region is CASSPLQDGTEAFF. CDR3 nucleotide sequence: TGCGCCAGCAGCCCATTACAGGATGGCACTGAAGCTTTCTTT.

V usage is TRBV19 and J usage is TRBJ2-7; 11 positions match TRBD2. CDR1 and CDR2 from the germline V gene are LNHDA and SQIVND (reference sequence). This CDR3 is 17 amino acids long. J was trimmed by 2 bases and V by 3 bases; bases with no gene match: 9. The DNA of the CDR3 is TGTGCCAGTAGTATCCTCTCCGGGACTAGCGGAACCTACGAGCAGTACTTC. Its protein is CASSILSGTSGTYEQYF.

This chain joins TRBV19 and TRBJ1-1, with 8 bases aligning to TRBD1. V shed 8 bases, J shed 6 bases, and the junction held 8 bases outside the gene matches. CDR3 length: 13 residues. The V gene's germline CDR1 is LNHDA and CDR2 SQIVND (reference sequence). The DNA of the CDR3 is TGTGCCAGTTCTCCCGACAGGGGCGCTGAAGCTTTCTTT. Protein: CASSPDRGAEAFF.

This chain connects TRBV5-1 to TRBJ1-1, with 7 bases aligning to TRBD1. The trim removed 4 bases at V and 10 bases at J, leaving 13 bases unmatched. The CDR3 contains 14 residues. CDR1 SGHRS and CDR2 YFSETQ come from the germline V gene. The CDR3 DNA reads as TGCGCCAGCAGCGGAGGGCAGGGGGGAAGTCTAGCTTTCTTT. This codes for CASSGGQGGSLAFF.

The V gene is TRBV25-1, the J gene TRBJ1-2; D possibly corresponds to TRBD1 (5 bases). This CDR3 region has 15 residues. Germline V gene sequence: CDR1 MGHDK, CDR2 SYGVNS. Trimming removed 3 bases at V and 2 bases at J, with 13 bases between. The CDR3 is CASSEATAKNYGYTF. The DNA of the CDR3 is TGTGCCAGCAGTGAGGCGACAGCGAAAAACTATGGCTACACCTTC.

The chain joins TRBV7-2 to TRBJ2-1; weak D call: TRBD2 (6 bases). This CDR3 has 14 amino acids. V lost 0 bases and J 5 bases, leaving 8 bases between the germline ends. The germline V gene has CDR1 SGHTA and CDR2 FQGNSA. CDR3 sequence (DNA): TGTGCCAGCAGCTTAGCTAGCGGAAACAATGAGCAGTTCTTC. Amino acids: CASSLASGNNEQFF. Full variable domain (rest looked up from reference TRBV7-2 and TRBJ2-1): GAGVSQSPSNKVTEKGKDVELRCDPISGHTALYWYRQSLGQGLEFLIYFQGNSAPDKSGLPSDRFSAERTGGSVSTLTIQRTQQEDSAVYLCASSLASGNNEQFFGPGTRLTVL.

This clone was seen a single time. The gene calls are TRBV5-6 and TRBJ2-5; TRBD1 agrees at 10 bases. The CDR3 contains 15 residues. The J segment lost 4 bases and the V segment lost 2 bases, leaving 5 bases of the junction unmatched. Looked up from germline, CDR1 is SGHDT and CDR2 is YYEEEE. CDR3 DNA: TGTGCCAGCAGCTTCGGACAGGGGGAAGGAGAGACCCAGTACTTC. Its protein product is CASSFGQGEGETQYF.

J is TRBJ1-2 and V is TRBV28; 11 bases align to TRBD1. Germline V CDR1 and CDR2: MDHEN, SYDVKM. The V and J ends lost 2 bases and 7 bases, in that order; junction bases with no gene match: 9. The CDR3 is 16 amino acids. The CDR3 reads CASSLNPGQGGFGYTF. As DNA, the CDR3 is TGTGCCAGCAGTTTAAATCCGGGACAGGGGGGTTTTGGCTACACCTTC.

The CDR3 spells CASSYLGQGAVTQYF. CDR3 DNA sequence: TGTGCCAGCAGTTACCTTGGACAGGGGGCTGTGACCCAGTACTTC. The rearrangement uses TRBV6-5 and TRBJ2-5; 11 nucleotides agree with TRBD1. Trimming removed 2 bases from V and 7 bases from J; junction bases left unmatched: 6. The CDR3 runs to 15 residues. The germline V gene has CDR1 MNHEY and CDR2 SVGAGI.

The genes are TRBV10-3 and TRBJ1-2; D is perhaps TRBD1 (5 bases). Germline lookup yields CDR1 ENHRY and CDR2 SYGVKD. This CDR3 has 11 amino acids. V lost 10 bases, J lost 2 bases, and 8 bases lay in between. The CDR3 spells CATGGNYGYTF. The CDR3 nucleotides read TGTGCCACGGGGGGGAACTATGGCTACACCTTC.